These T cell receptor beta chains were read from a single sample in a study of response to subunit inactivated influenza vaccine. TCRdb independently ran MiXCR on the RT-PCR reads; one entry per CDR3 protein. The sample includes hundreds of thousands of distinct CDR3 sequences, approximately 13% of them seen just once. The sequencing used PBMCs from blood, collected 14 to 15 days before vaccination. The receptors shown here come from a man aged 45-65 years who received an inactivated influenza vaccine. The CDR3 runs from the conserved cysteine through the conserved F or W. A D gene is named only where the DNA matches it firmly. The size entry is marked missing in some rows and otherwise reads once, few, many or a size class.

J gene: TRBJ2-6
V gene: TRBV4-2
D gene: -
clone size: few
CDR3 length: 19
CDR3 protein: CASSQDSSKTTSGANVLTF
CDR3 DNA: TGTGCCAGCAGCCAAGATTCGTCCAAGACGACCTCTGGGGCCAACGTCCTGACTTTC

J gene: TRBJ2-6
V gene: TRBV6-2/TRBV6-3
D gene: -
clone size: -
CDR3 length: 15
CDR3 protein: CASSHIGAGANVLTF
CDR3 DNA: TGTGCCAGCAGTCATATCGGGGCTGGGGCCAACGTCCTGACTTTC

J gene: TRBJ2-2
V gene: TRBV10-3
D gene: TRBD1
clone size: -
CDR3 length: 17
CDR3 protein: CAISGTGTGGYTGELFF
CDR3 DNA: TGTGCCATCAGTGGCACCGGGACAGGGGGCTACACCGGGGAGCTGTTTTTT

J gene: TRBJ1-1
V gene: TRBV27
D gene: -
clone size: few
CDR3 length: 12
CDR3 protein: CASSLGKGEAFF
CDR3 DNA: TGTGCCAGCAGTTTAGGGAAGGGTGAAGCTTTCTTT

J gene: TRBJ2-7
V gene: TRBV4-2
D gene: TRBD2
clone size: few
CDR3 length: 16
CDR3 protein: CASSQDNSGRAEEQYF
CDR3 DNA: TGTGCCAGCAGCCAAGATAATAGCGGGAGGGCCGAGGAGCAGTACTTC

J gene: TRBJ2-1
V gene: TRBV14
D gene: -
clone size: -
CDR3 length: 14
CDR3 protein: CASSPRGLRDEQFF
CDR3 DNA: TGTGCCAGCAGCCCGCGAGGCCTAAGGGATGAGCAGTTCTTC

J gene: TRBJ2-3
V gene: TRBV6-1
D gene: TRBD1
clone size: -
CDR3 length: 16
CDR3 protein: CASRRTGGSFTDTQYF
CDR3 DNA: TGTGCCAGCAGACGAACAGGGGGATCCTTCACAGATACGCAGTATTTT

J gene: TRBJ2-3
V gene: TRBV5-6
D gene: -
clone size: few
CDR3 length: 17
CDR3 protein: CASSLLLWRDRTDTQYF
CDR3 DNA: TGTGCCAGCAGCTTGCTTCTCTGGCGGGACCGCACAGATACGCAGTATTTT

J gene: TRBJ1-5
V gene: TRBV12-3/TRBV12-4
D gene: -
clone size: -
CDR3 length: 14
CDR3 protein: CASSSSRGNQPQHF
CDR3 DNA: TGTGCCAGCAGTTCCTCACGGGGCAATCAGCCCCAGCATTTT

J gene: TRBJ1-1
V gene: TRBV6-2/TRBV6-3
D gene: -
clone size: many
CDR3 length: 12
CDR3 protein: CASRITETEAFF
CDR3 DNA: TGTGCCAGCAGGATAACAGAAACTGAAGCTTTCTTT

J gene: TRBJ2-2
V gene: TRBV4-2
D gene: -
clone size: few
CDR3 length: 16
CDR3 protein: CASSQAFGVNTGELFF
CDR3 DNA: TGTGCCAGCAGCCAAGCGTTCGGAGTTAACACCGGGGAGCTGTTTTTT

J gene: TRBJ2-3
V gene: TRBV7-9
D gene: -
clone size: -
CDR3 length: 16
CDR3 protein: CASSLGSPAVADTQYF
CDR3 DNA: TGTGCCAGCAGCTTAGGGTCGCCAGCAGTTGCAGATACGCAGTATTTT

J gene: TRBJ1-2
V gene: TRBV6-2/TRBV6-3
D gene: -
clone size: few
CDR3 length: 12
CDR3 protein: CASSSLFYGYTF
CDR3 DNA: TGTGCCAGCAGTTCCTTGTTCTATGGCTACACCTTC

J gene: TRBJ2-1
V gene: TRBV27
D gene: -
clone size: few
CDR3 length: 14
CDR3 protein: CASSFGLNYNEQFF
CDR3 DNA: TGTGCCAGCAGTTTCGGGCTGAACTACAATGAGCAGTTCTTC

J gene: TRBJ2-1
V gene: TRBV5-5
D gene: -
clone size: -
CDR3 length: 15
CDR3 protein: CASSLGSGDYNEQFF
CDR3 DNA: TGTGCCAGCAGCTTGGGTAGCGGAGACTACAATGAGCAGTTCTTC

J gene: TRBJ2-5
V gene: TRBV5-6
D gene: TRBD1
clone size: once
CDR3 length: 14
CDR3 protein: CASSKQGAQETQYF
CDR3 DNA: TGTGCCAGCAGCAAACAGGGGGCCCAAGAGACCCAGTACTTC

J gene: TRBJ2-7
V gene: TRBV6-1
D gene: -
clone size: -
CDR3 length: 15
CDR3 protein: CAISFPLKISYEQYF
CDR3 DNA: TGTGCCATCTCGTTCCCATTAAAAATCTCCTACGAGCAGTACTTC

J gene: TRBJ2-1
V gene: TRBV28
D gene: TRBD2
clone size: -
CDR3 length: 15
CDR3 protein: CASSWRLAGYNEQFF
CDR3 DNA: TGTGCCAGCAGCTGGAGACTAGCGGGTTACAATGAGCAGTTCTTC

J gene: TRBJ2-2
V gene: TRBV5-1
D gene: -
clone size: -
CDR3 length: 15
CDR3 protein: CGSRIGDTNTGELFF
CDR3 DNA: TGCGGCAGCAGGATTGGGGACACCAACACCGGGGAGCTGTTTTTT

J gene: TRBJ2-7
V gene: TRBV7-6
D gene: TRBD2
clone size: -
CDR3 length: 16
CDR3 protein: CASSSAGTSEPYEQYF
CDR3 DNA: TGTGCCAGCAGCTCGGCCGGGACTAGCGAACCCTACGAGCAGTACTTC

J gene: TRBJ2-2
V gene: TRBV15
D gene: TRBD2
clone size: few
CDR3 length: 17
CDR3 protein: CATSRSLAGGNTGELFF
CDR3 DNA: TGTGCCACCAGCAGATCCTTAGCGGGAGGGAACACCGGGGAGCTGTTTTTT

J gene: TRBJ2-1
V gene: TRBV7-2
D gene: TRBD2
clone size: few
CDR3 length: 15
CDR3 protein: CASSFRTSGYNEQFF
CDR3 DNA: TGTGCCAGCAGCTTCAGGACTAGCGGCTACAATGAGCAGTTCTTC

J gene: TRBJ2-1
V gene: TRBV19
D gene: -
clone size: -
CDR3 length: 13
CDR3 protein: CASTPAGINEQFF
CDR3 DNA: TGTGCCAGTACCCCGGCGGGGATCAATGAGCAGTTCTTC

J gene: TRBJ2-7
V gene: TRBV12-3/TRBV12-4
D gene: TRBD2
clone size: many
CDR3 length: 14
CDR3 protein: CASSLLAGGREQYF
CDR3 DNA: TGTGCCAGCAGTTTATTAGCGGGGGGCCGCGAGCAGTACTTC

J gene: TRBJ2-1
V gene: TRBV6-2/TRBV6-3
D gene: -
clone size: -
CDR3 length: 11
CDR3 protein: CASSRDLEQFF
CDR3 DNA: TGTGCCAGCAGCAGGGACCTTGAGCAGTTCTTC

J gene: TRBJ1-2
V gene: TRBV20-1
D gene: -
clone size: many
CDR3 length: 12
CDR3 protein: CSASTADYGYTF
CDR3 DNA: TGCAGTGCGTCGACCGCAGACTATGGCTACACCTTC

J gene: TRBJ2-7
V gene: TRBV29-1
D gene: TRBD2
clone size: many
CDR3 length: 13
CDR3 protein: CSVKGLATYEQYF
CDR3 DNA: TGCAGCGTTAAGGGACTAGCCACCTACGAGCAGTACTTC

J gene: TRBJ2-7
V gene: TRBV4-1
D gene: TRBD1
clone size: -
CDR3 length: 16
CDR3 protein: CASSHDRTGPSYEQYF
CDR3 DNA: TGCGCCAGCAGCCACGATCGGACAGGGCCCTCCTACGAGCAGTACTTC

J gene: TRBJ2-2
V gene: TRBV24-1
D gene: TRBD2
clone size: -
CDR3 length: 18
CDR3 protein: CATSGPGLAGVGTGELFF
CDR3 DNA: TGTGCCACCAGTGGTCCGGGACTAGCGGGGGTGGGCACCGGGGAGCTGTTTTTT

J gene: TRBJ2-1
V gene: TRBV3-1
D gene: TRBD2
clone size: few
CDR3 length: 19
CDR3 protein: CASSQEGGTSGRVNNEQFF
CDR3 DNA: TGTGCCAGCAGCCAAGAAGGGGGGACTAGCGGGAGGGTGAACAATGAGCAGTTCTTC

J gene: TRBJ2-2
V gene: TRBV6-2/TRBV6-3
D gene: TRBD1
clone size: few
CDR3 length: 14
CDR3 protein: CASFPGQHTGELFF
CDR3 DNA: TGTGCCAGTTTTCCGGGACAGCACACCGGGGAGCTGTTTTTT

J gene: TRBJ1-6
V gene: TRBV28
D gene: -
clone size: many
CDR3 length: 17
CDR3 protein: CASSPGGGSSYNSPLHF
CDR3 DNA: TGTGCCAGCAGTCCCGGTGGAGGGAGCTCCTATAATTCACCCCTCCACTTT

J gene: TRBJ1-5
V gene: TRBV12-3/TRBV12-4
D gene: -
clone size: -
CDR3 length: 14
CDR3 protein: CASRAARAYQPQHF
CDR3 DNA: TGTGCCAGCAGAGCAGCCAGGGCCTATCAGCCCCAGCATTTT

J gene: TRBJ2-7
V gene: TRBV6-2/TRBV6-3
D gene: -
clone size: few
CDR3 length: 13
CDR3 protein: CASTFGKTYEQYF
CDR3 DNA: TGTGCCAGCACGTTTGGTAAAACCTACGAGCAGTACTTC

J gene: TRBJ2-6
V gene: TRBV7-2
D gene: -
clone size: few
CDR3 length: 16
CDR3 protein: CASSSNWGSGANVLTF
CDR3 DNA: TGTGCCAGCAGCTCCAACTGGGGGTCCGGGGCCAACGTCCTGACTTTC

J gene: TRBJ2-1
V gene: TRBV5-1
D gene: -
clone size: few
CDR3 length: 13
CDR3 protein: CASSLELANEQFF
CDR3 DNA: TGCGCCAGCAGCTTGGAACTAGCAAATGAGCAGTTCTTC

J gene: TRBJ2-7
V gene: TRBV6-6
D gene: -
clone size: few
CDR3 length: 12
CDR3 protein: CASSSRGGEQYF
CDR3 DNA: TGTGCCAGCAGTTCAAGGGGTGGCGAGCAGTACTTC

J gene: TRBJ2-2
V gene: TRBV7-2
D gene: -
clone size: few
CDR3 length: 16
CDR3 protein: CASSRTSSRSTGELFF
CDR3 DNA: TGTGCCAGCAGCAGAACTAGCAGTAGGAGCACCGGGGAGCTGTTTTTT

J gene: TRBJ2-1
V gene: TRBV6-1
D gene: -
clone size: few
CDR3 length: 15
CDR3 protein: CASRREGAVYNEQFF
CDR3 DNA: TGTGCCAGCAGGAGGGAGGGGGCCGTTTACAATGAGCAGTTCTTC

J gene: TRBJ2-5
V gene: TRBV20-1
D gene: TRBD2
clone size: many
CDR3 length: 14
CDR3 protein: CSARGTSGQETQYF
CDR3 DNA: TGCAGTGCTAGAGGGACTAGCGGGCAAGAGACCCAGTACTTC

J gene: TRBJ1-2
V gene: TRBV10-3
D gene: TRBD1
clone size: -
CDR3 length: 13
CDR3 protein: CAISRDRGFGYTF
CDR3 DNA: TGTGCCATCAGTCGGGACAGGGGGTTCGGCTACACCTTC

J gene: TRBJ2-5
V gene: TRBV25-1
D gene: -
clone size: -
CDR3 length: 14
CDR3 protein: CASSELGTEETQYF
CDR3 DNA: TGTGCCAGCAGTGAATTGGGAACAGAAGAGACCCAGTACTTC

J gene: TRBJ2-1
V gene: TRBV5-1
D gene: TRBD2
clone size: many
CDR3 length: 15
CDR3 protein: CASRLTGTSYNEQFF
CDR3 DNA: TGCGCCAGCCGGCTAACCGGGACTAGCTACAATGAGCAGTTCTTC

J gene: TRBJ2-2
V gene: TRBV15
D gene: -
clone size: few
CDR3 length: 16
CDR3 protein: CATSRVGVGGTGELFF
CDR3 DNA: TGTGCCACCAGCAGAGTAGGGGTCGGGGGAACCGGGGAGCTGTTTTTT

J gene: TRBJ1-5
V gene: TRBV6-6
D gene: TRBD1
clone size: few
CDR3 length: 12
CDR3 protein: CATGQGHQPQHF
CDR3 DNA: TGTGCCACTGGACAGGGCCATCAGCCCCAGCATTTT

J gene: TRBJ2-1
V gene: TRBV15
D gene: TRBD2
clone size: few
CDR3 length: 16
CDR3 protein: CATSRAGLQEGNEQFF
CDR3 DNA: TGTGCCACCAGCAGAGCGGGACTACAAGAGGGCAATGAGCAGTTCTTC

J gene: TRBJ1-1
V gene: TRBV12-3/TRBV12-4
D gene: TRBD1
clone size: few
CDR3 length: 16
CDR3 protein: CASRARQGLGNTEAFF
CDR3 DNA: TGTGCCAGCAGAGCCAGACAGGGGCTGGGGAACACTGAAGCTTTCTTT

J gene: TRBJ1-1
V gene: TRBV7-2
D gene: -
clone size: few
CDR3 length: 12
CDR3 protein: CASGLMNTEAFF
CDR3 DNA: TGTGCCAGCGGACTCATGAACACTGAAGCTTTCTTT

J gene: TRBJ2-7
V gene: TRBV5-1
D gene: TRBD1
clone size: -
CDR3 length: 16
CDR3 protein: CASSFGTGGVSYEQYF
CDR3 DNA: TGCGCCAGCAGCTTTGGTACAGGGGGAGTCTCCTACGAGCAGTACTTC

J gene: TRBJ2-2
V gene: TRBV18
D gene: TRBD2
clone size: -
CDR3 length: 15
CDR3 protein: CASSPRLAMDGELFF
CDR3 DNA: TGTGCCAGCTCACCGAGACTAGCGATGGACGGGGAGCTGTTTTTT

J gene: TRBJ1-1
V gene: TRBV29-1
D gene: TRBD1
clone size: few
CDR3 length: 14
CDR3 protein: CSVVNPGQSDEAFF
CDR3 DNA: TGCAGCGTCGTAAACCCGGGACAGAGCGATGAAGCTTTCTTT

J gene: TRBJ2-5
V gene: TRBV5-1
D gene: TRBD1
clone size: many
CDR3 length: 15
CDR3 protein: CASSQAGTGEETQYF
CDR3 DNA: TGCGCCAGCAGCCAAGCCGGGACAGGAGAGGAGACCCAGTACTTC

J gene: TRBJ1-2
V gene: TRBV29-1
D gene: -
clone size: -
CDR3 length: 14
CDR3 protein: CSVGTRGADGGYTF
CDR3 DNA: TGCAGCGTTGGAACTCGGGGGGCAGACGGTGGCTACACCTTC

J gene: TRBJ2-3
V gene: TRBV4-3
D gene: TRBD2
clone size: -
CDR3 length: 16
CDR3 protein: CASSRGRASGGDTQYF
CDR3 DNA: TGCGCCAGCAGCCGTGGGAGGGCTAGCGGGGGAGATACGCAGTATTTT

J gene: TRBJ2-6
V gene: TRBV4-3
D gene: -
clone size: -
CDR3 length: 14
CDR3 protein: CASSQETGANVLTF
CDR3 DNA: TGCGCCAGCAGCCAAGAGACTGGGGCCAACGTCCTGACTTTC

J gene: TRBJ2-7
V gene: TRBV4-2
D gene: TRBD2
clone size: once
CDR3 length: 15
CDR3 protein: CASSQEGGNVYEQYF
CDR3 DNA: TGTGCCAGCAGCCAAGAGGGGGGGAACGTCTACGAGCAGTACTTC